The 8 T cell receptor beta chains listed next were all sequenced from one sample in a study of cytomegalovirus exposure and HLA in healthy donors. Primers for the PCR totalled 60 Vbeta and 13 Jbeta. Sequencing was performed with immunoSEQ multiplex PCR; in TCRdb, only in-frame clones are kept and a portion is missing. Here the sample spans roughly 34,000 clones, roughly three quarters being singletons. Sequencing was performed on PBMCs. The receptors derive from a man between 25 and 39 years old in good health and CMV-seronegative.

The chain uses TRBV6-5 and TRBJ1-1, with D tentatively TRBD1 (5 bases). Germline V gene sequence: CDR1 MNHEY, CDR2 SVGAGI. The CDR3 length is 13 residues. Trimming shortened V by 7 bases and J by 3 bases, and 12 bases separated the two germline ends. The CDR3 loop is CASNQGVYTEAFF. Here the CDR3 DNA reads TGTGCCAGCAACCAAGGGGTGTACACTGAAGCTTTCTTT.

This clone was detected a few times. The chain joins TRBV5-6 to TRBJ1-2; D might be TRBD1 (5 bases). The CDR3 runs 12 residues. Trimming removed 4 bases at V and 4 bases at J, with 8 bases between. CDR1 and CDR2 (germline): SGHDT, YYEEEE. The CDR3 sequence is CASSTDSYGYTF. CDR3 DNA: TGTGCCAGCAGCACCGACAGCTATGGCTACACCTTC.

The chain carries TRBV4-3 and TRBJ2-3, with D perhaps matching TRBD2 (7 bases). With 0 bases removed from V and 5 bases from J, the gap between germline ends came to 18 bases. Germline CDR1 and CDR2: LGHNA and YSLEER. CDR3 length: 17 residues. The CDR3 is CASSQDYGGGPKDTQYF. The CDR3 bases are TGCGCCAGCAGCCAAGATTATGGGGGGGGGCCGAAAGATACGCAGTATTTT.

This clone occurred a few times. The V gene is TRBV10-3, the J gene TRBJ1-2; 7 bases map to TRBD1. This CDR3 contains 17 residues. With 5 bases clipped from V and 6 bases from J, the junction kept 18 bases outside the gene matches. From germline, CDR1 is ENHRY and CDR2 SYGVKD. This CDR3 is CAISSGGTASQSHGYTF. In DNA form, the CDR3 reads TGTGCCATCAGTTCTGGGGGGACAGCGTCCCAATCCCATGGCTACACCTTC.

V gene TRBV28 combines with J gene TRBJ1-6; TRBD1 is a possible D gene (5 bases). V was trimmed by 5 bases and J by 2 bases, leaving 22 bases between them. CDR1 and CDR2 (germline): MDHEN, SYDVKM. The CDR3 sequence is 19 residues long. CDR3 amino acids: CASSTIIALVGAYNSPLHF. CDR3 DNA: TGTGCCAGCAGTACCATTATAGCCCTCGTAGGGGCCTATAATTCACCCCTCCACTTT.

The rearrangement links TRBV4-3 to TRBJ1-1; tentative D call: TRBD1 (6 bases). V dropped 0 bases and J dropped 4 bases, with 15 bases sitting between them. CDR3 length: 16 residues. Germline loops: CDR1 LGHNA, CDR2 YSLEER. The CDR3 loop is CASSQDPGRGSTEAFF. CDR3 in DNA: TGCGCCAGCAGCCAAGATCCCGGGAGGGGGTCCACTGAAGCTTTCTTT.

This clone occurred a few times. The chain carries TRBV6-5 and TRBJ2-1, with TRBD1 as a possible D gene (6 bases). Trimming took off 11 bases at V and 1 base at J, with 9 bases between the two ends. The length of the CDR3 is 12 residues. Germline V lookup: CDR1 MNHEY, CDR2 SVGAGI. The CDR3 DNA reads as TGTGCCGCCAGGGGTTCCTACAATGAGCAGTTCTTC. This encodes CAARGSYNEQFF.

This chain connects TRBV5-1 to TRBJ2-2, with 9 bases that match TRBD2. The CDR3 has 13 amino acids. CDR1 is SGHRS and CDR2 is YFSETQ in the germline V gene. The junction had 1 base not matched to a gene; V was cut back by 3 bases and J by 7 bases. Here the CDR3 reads CASSSSGNGELFF. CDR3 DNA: TGCGCCAGCAGCTCTAGCGGGAACGGGGAGCTGTTTTTT.